Listed below are T cell receptor beta chains from one sample, sequenced in a study of T cell responses to AZD1222 COVID-19 vaccine. Clones were sequenced by immunoSEQ multiplex PCR, and TCRdb holds only the in-frame ones, with some missing. The data contain about 100,000 clones, 87% of them singletons. This specimen was peripheral blood, taken on day 0 of MenACWY control vaccination. These receptors were obtained from an adult in good health. Each CDR3 is given with its conserved first and last residue. The D gene is left open where the match is weak. Clone size is not always given. Where it is, it says once, few, many or a class for expanded clones.

v_gene: TRBV6-2/TRBV6-3
d_gene: NA
abundance: NA
j_gene: TRBJ2-3
CDR3nt: TGTGCCAGCAGTTACCGTCGGAGAGGAGATACGCAGTATTTT
CDR3aa: CASSYRRRGDTQYF

v_gene: TRBV3-1/TRBV3-2
d_gene: NA
abundance: NA
j_gene: TRBJ2-3
CDR3nt: TGTGCCAGCAGCCCCGCAGCCCCAGTTAGGCAGTATTTT
CDR3aa: CASSPAAPVRQYF

v_gene: TRBV5-1
d_gene: NA
abundance: NA
j_gene: TRBJ2-3
CDR3nt: TGCGCCAGCAGAGCGCTTCTGACAGATACGCAGTATTTT
CDR3aa: CASRALLTDTQYF

v_gene: TRBV20-1
d_gene: NA
abundance: NA
j_gene: TRBJ1-4
CDR3nt: TGCAGTGCTAGCGAGACCGGGATTTTATTTTTT
CDR3aa: CSASETGILFF

v_gene: TRBV9
d_gene: NA
abundance: NA
j_gene: TRBJ2-5
CDR3nt: TGTGCCAGCAGTCGTGGAGGGCCCCAAGAGACCCAGTACTTC
CDR3aa: CASSRGGPQETQYF

v_gene: TRBV7-2
d_gene: TRBD1
abundance: NA
j_gene: TRBJ1-2
CDR3nt: TGTGCCAGCAGCTTAGCGACGACAGGGTACTATGGCTACACCTTC
CDR3aa: CASSLATTGYYGYTF

v_gene: TRBV3-1/TRBV3-2
d_gene: NA
abundance: NA
j_gene: TRBJ2-3
CDR3nt: TGTGCCAGCAGCCAAGATTGGTCAGGCGGCACAGATACGCAGTATTTT
CDR3aa: CASSQDWSGGTDTQYF

v_gene: TRBV19
d_gene: NA
abundance: NA
j_gene: TRBJ1-3
CDR3nt: TGTGCCAGTAGTGACGAAAATCTCGGATCTGGAAACACCATATATTTT
CDR3aa: CASSDENLGSGNTIYF

v_gene: TRBV2
d_gene: NA
abundance: NA
j_gene: TRBJ2-2
CDR3nt: TGTGCCAGCAGTGAGTGGGGTGGCGGGGAGCTGTTTTTT
CDR3aa: CASSEWGGGELFF

v_gene: TRBV7-8
d_gene: NA
abundance: NA
j_gene: TRBJ1-2
CDR3nt: TGTGCCAGCAGCTTAGCAGGGTATAGCGGTAACTATGGCTACACCTTC
CDR3aa: CASSLAGYSGNYGYTF

v_gene: TRBV5-1
d_gene: NA
abundance: NA
j_gene: TRBJ2-2
CDR3nt: TGCGCCAGCAGCCGGGACACTAACACCGGGGAGCTGTTTTTT
CDR3aa: CASSRDTNTGELFF

v_gene: TRBV19
d_gene: NA
abundance: NA
j_gene: TRBJ1-2
CDR3nt: TGTGCCAGTAGTCTCGGGACACAGATTTCTAACTATGGCTACACCTTC
CDR3aa: CASSLGTQISNYGYTF

v_gene: TRBV28
d_gene: NA
abundance: NA
j_gene: TRBJ1-1
CDR3nt: TGTGCCAGCAGTGCCTCGGGCGGGGCTTTCTTT
CDR3aa: CASSASGGAFF

v_gene: TRBV10-3
d_gene: TRBD1
abundance: NA
j_gene: TRBJ1-5
CDR3nt: TGTGCCATCAGTGAGTCAGGCAGGGGGCTTCAGCCCCAGCATTTT
CDR3aa: CAISESGRGLQPQHF

v_gene: TRBV7-2
d_gene: NA
abundance: NA
j_gene: TRBJ1-3
CDR3nt: TGTGCCAGCAGCTTACGTTCGAGAAACACCATATATTTT
CDR3aa: CASSLRSRNTIYF

v_gene: TRBV3-1/TRBV3-2
d_gene: NA
abundance: NA
j_gene: TRBJ1-2
CDR3nt: TGTGCCAGCAGCCAACAAGGTCCGAGTGGCTACACCTTC
CDR3aa: CASSQQGPSGYTF

v_gene: TRBV6-2/TRBV6-3
d_gene: TRBD2
abundance: few
j_gene: TRBJ2-5
CDR3nt: TGTGCCAGCAGTTACGTCTCACTAGCGGGAGTTCAAGAGACCCAGTACTTC
CDR3aa: CASSYVSLAGVQETQYF

v_gene: TRBV28
d_gene: NA
abundance: NA
j_gene: TRBJ1-2
CDR3nt: TGTGCCAGCAGCCAATATGGCTACACCTTC
CDR3aa: CASSQYGYTF

v_gene: TRBV28
d_gene: NA
abundance: NA
j_gene: TRBJ1-2
CDR3nt: TGTGCCAGCAGCCAACCGGCACTTAACTATGGCTACACCTTC
CDR3aa: CASSQPALNYGYTF

v_gene: TRBV6-2/TRBV6-3
d_gene: TRBD1
abundance: NA
j_gene: TRBJ1-2
CDR3nt: TGTGCCAGCAGTTACCCAGGGGGCAGCTATGGCTACACCTTC
CDR3aa: CASSYPGGSYGYTF

v_gene: TRBV7-3
d_gene: NA
abundance: NA
j_gene: TRBJ2-3
CDR3nt: TGTGCCAGCAGCCCAGCCGGGGGATCCTTCACAGATACGCAGTATTTT
CDR3aa: CASSPAGGSFTDTQYF

v_gene: TRBV29-1
d_gene: TRBD2
abundance: NA
j_gene: TRBJ2-2
CDR3nt: TGCAGCGTTGCCCCGGGGGGGATTGACGGGGAGCTGTTTTTT
CDR3aa: CSVAPGGIDGELFF

v_gene: TRBV10-3
d_gene: TRBD2
abundance: NA
j_gene: TRBJ2-1
CDR3nt: TGTGCCATCGGCAGCGGGGAGAGCTCCTACAATGAGCAGTTCTTC
CDR3aa: CAIGSGESSYNEQFF

v_gene: TRBV7-2
d_gene: TRBD1
abundance: NA
j_gene: TRBJ1-4
CDR3nt: TGTGCCAGCAGCTTAGGGACAGGGGGTGGTGAAAAACTGTTTTTT
CDR3aa: CASSLGTGGGEKLFF

v_gene: TRBV5-1
d_gene: TRBD1
abundance: NA
j_gene: TRBJ1-2
CDR3nt: TGCGCCAGCAGGGAGGGACAGGGTAACTATGGCTACACCTTC
CDR3aa: CASREGQGNYGYTF

v_gene: TRBV6-5
d_gene: NA
abundance: NA
j_gene: TRBJ1-2
CDR3nt: TGTGCCAGCACTGGGATGGGGGAGGCTAACTATGGCTACACCTTC
CDR3aa: CASTGMGEANYGYTF